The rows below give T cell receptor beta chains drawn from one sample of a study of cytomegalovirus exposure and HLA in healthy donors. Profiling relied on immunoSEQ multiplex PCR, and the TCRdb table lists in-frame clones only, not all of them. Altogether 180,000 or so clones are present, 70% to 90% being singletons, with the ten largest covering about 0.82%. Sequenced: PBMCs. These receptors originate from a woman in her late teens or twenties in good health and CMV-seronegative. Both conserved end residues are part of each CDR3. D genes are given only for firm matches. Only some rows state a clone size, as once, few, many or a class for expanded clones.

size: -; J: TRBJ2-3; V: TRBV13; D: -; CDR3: CASSLGGDTQYF; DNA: TGTGCCAGCAGCTTAGGGGGCGATACGCAGTATTTT
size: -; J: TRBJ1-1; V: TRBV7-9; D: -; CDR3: CASSLAWGERGTEAFF; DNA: TGTGCCAGCAGCTTAGCGTGGGGGGAAAGGGGAACTGAAGCTTTCTTT
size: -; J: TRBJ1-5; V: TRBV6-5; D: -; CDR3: CASSLEVPVDQPQHF; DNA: TGTGCCAGCAGCCTAGAAGTCCCGGTCGATCAGCCCCAGCATTTT
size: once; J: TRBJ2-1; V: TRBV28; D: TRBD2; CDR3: CASSSPYASGRVVEQFF; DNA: TGTGCCAGCAGTTCCCCGTACGCGAGCGGGAGGGTTGTTGAGCAGTTCTTC
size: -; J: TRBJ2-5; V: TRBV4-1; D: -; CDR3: CASSTIRVETQYF; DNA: TGCGCCAGCTCGACTATCCGGGTGGAGACCCAGTACTTC
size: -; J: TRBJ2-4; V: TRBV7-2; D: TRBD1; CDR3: CASGDRTKNIQYF; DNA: TGTGCCAGCGGGGACAGGACCAAAAACATTCAGTACTTC
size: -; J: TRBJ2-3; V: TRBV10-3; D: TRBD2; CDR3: CAISEPGRTTDTQYF; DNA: TGTGCCATCAGTGAACCCGGGAGGACCACAGATACGCAGTATTTT
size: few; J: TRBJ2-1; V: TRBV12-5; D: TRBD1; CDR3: CASGLVIGQGIDNEQFF; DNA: TGTGCTAGTGGTTTGGTAATAGGACAGGGCATTGACAATGAGCAGTTCTTC
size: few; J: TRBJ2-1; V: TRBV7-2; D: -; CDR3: CASSSPGHHNEQFF; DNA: TGTGCCAGCAGCTCCCCGGGACACCACAATGAGCAGTTCTTC
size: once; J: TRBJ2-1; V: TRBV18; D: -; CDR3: CASSLSSYNEQFF; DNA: TGTGCCAGCTCACTGAGCTCCTACAATGAGCAGTTCTTC
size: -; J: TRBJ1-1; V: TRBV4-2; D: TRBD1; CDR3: CASRETSGGRNTEAFF; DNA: TGTGCCAGCAGAGAAACGTCAGGGGGTAGGAACACTGAAGCTTTCTTT
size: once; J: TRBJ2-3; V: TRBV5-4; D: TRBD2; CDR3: CASRNASGRLDTQYF; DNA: TGTGCCAGCAGAAATGCTAGCGGGAGGCTCGATACGCAGTATTTT
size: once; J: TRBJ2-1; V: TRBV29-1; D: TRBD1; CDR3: CSVQPAGGSYNEQFF; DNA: TGCAGCGTCCAGCCCGCAGGGGGCTCCTACAATGAGCAGTTCTTC
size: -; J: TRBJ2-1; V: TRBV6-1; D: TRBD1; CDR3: CASSERSGQVNNEQFF; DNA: TGTGCCAGCAGTGAAAGGTCCGGACAGGTAAACAATGAGCAGTTCTTC
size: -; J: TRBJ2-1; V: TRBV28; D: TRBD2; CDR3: CASSLLRLAGTYGEQFF; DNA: TGTGCCAGCAGTTTATTGCGACTAGCGGGAACTTACGGTGAGCAGTTCTTC
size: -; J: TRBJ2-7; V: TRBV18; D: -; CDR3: CASSPSYYEQYF; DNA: TGTGCCAGCTCACCTTCTTACTACGAGCAGTACTTC
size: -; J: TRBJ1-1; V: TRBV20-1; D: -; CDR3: CSALRTEAFF; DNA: TGCAGTGCCCTGAGGACAGAAGCTTTCTTT
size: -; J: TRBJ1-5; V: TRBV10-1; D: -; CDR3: CASPRGPSYQPQHF; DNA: TGCGCCAGCCCCAGGGGACCCTCCTATCAGCCCCAGCATTTT
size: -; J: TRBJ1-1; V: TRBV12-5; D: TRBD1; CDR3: CASGLEILQGADTEAFF; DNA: TGTGCTAGTGGTTTGGAAATACTACAGGGGGCAGACACTGAAGCTTTCTTT
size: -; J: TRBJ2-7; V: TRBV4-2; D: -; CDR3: CASSQGTGEGDLEYF; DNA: TGTGCCAGCAGCCAGGGCACGGGAGAAGGGGACTTGGAGTACTTC
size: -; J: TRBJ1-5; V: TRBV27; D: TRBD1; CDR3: CASRDRGHSNQPQHF; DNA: TGTGCCAGCAGAGACAGGGGGCATAGCAATCAGCCCCAGCATTTT
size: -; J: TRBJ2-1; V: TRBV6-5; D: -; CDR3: CASSYGGNEQFF; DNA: TGTGCCAGCAGTTACGGCGGGAATGAGCAGTTCTTC
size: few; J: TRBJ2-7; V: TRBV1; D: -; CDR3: CTSSGRDRGKQYF; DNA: TGCACCAGCAGCGGCCGGGACAGGGGCAAGCAGTACTTC
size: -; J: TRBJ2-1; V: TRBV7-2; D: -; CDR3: CASSPASNNEQFF; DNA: TGTGCCAGCAGCCCCGCGAGTAACAATGAGCAGTTCTTC
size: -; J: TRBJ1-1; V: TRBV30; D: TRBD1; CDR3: CAWRGTGGNEAFF; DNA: TGTGCCTGGAGAGGGACAGGGGGCAATGAAGCTTTCTTT
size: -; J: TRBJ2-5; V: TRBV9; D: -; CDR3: CASSVISGAQETQYF; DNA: TGTGCCAGCAGCGTAATCTCAGGGGCCCAAGAGACCCAGTACTTC
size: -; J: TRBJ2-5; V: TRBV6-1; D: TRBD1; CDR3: CASSGEGLGQGAREQYF; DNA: TGTGCCAGCAGTGGGGAGGGTTTGGGACAGGGTGCTCGAGAGCAGTACTTC
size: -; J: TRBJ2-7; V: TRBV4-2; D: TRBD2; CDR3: CASSQDRLAGREQYF; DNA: TGTGCCAGCAGCCAAGATCGGCTAGCGGGACGCGAGCAGTACTTC
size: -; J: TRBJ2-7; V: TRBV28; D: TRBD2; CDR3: CASRLLGERGLAGARVPYEQYF; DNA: TGTGCCAGCCGTCTCTTGGGGGAGAGGGGGTTAGCGGGAGCCCGAGTCCCCTACGAGCAGTACTTC
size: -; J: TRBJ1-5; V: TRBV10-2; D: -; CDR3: CASSEDTTGSNQPQHF; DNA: TGCGCCAGCAGTGAGGATACGACAGGTAGCAATCAGCCCCAGCATTTT
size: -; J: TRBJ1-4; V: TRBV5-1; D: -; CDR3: CASSQEDDWGEKLFF; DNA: TGCGCCAGCAGCCAGGAGGACGACTGGGGTGAAAAACTGTTTTTT
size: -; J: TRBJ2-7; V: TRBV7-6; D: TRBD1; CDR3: CASSKTGGEQYF; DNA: TGTGCCAGCAGCAAGACAGGGGGAGAGCAGTACTTC
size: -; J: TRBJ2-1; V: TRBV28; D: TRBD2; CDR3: CASSSGLHNEQFF; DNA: TGTGCCAGCTCTAGCGGACTTCACAATGAGCAGTTCTTC
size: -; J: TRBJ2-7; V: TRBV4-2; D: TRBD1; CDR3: CASSQRTGGPSYEQYF; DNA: TGTGCCAGCAGCCAGCGTACAGGGGGGCCTTCCTACGAGCAGTACTTC
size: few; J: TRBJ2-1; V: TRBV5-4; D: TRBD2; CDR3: CASSSGLAEYNEQFF; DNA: TGTGCCAGCAGCTCGGGACTAGCGGAATACAATGAGCAGTTCTTC
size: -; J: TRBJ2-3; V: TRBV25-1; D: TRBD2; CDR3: CASSRRAGVGPDTQYF; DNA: TGTGCCAGCAGCAGAAGAGCGGGAGTTGGCCCAGATACGCAGTATTTT
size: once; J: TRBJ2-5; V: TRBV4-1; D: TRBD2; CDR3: CASSPSGRAYETQYF; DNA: TGCGCCAGCAGCCCCAGCGGGAGGGCCTATGAGACCCAGTACTTC
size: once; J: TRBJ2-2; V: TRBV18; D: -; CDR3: CASSPPVRGNTGELFF; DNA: TGTGCCAGCTCACCACCCGTACGGGGGAACACCGGGGAGCTGTTTTTT
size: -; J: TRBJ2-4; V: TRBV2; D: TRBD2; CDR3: CASRSEAGGTKNIQYF; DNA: TGTGCCAGCAGAAGTGAAGCGGGAGGAACCAAAAACATTCAGTACTTC
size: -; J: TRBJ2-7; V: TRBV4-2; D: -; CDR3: CASSQEEGVEQYF; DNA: TGTGCCAGCAGCCAAGAGGAAGGGGTCGAGCAGTACTTC
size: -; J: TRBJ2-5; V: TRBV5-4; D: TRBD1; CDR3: CASSFGQGAQETQYF; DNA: TGTGCCAGCAGCTTTGGGCAGGGGGCCCAAGAGACCCAGTACTTC
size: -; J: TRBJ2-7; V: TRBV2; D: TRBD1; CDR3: CASRTGGYEQYF; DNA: TGTGCCAGCAGGACAGGGGGCTACGAGCAGTACTTC
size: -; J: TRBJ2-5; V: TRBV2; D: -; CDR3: CARDTGIAQETQYF; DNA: TGTGCCCGGGACACAGGGATCGCGCAAGAGACCCAGTACTTC
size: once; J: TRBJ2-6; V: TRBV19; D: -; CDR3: CASTSTGFLLSGANVLTF; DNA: TGTGCCAGTACCTCGACAGGATTCCTTCTCTCTGGGGCCAACGTCCTGACTTTC
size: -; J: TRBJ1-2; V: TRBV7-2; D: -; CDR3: CASSLDRSGILLGGYTF; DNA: TGTGCCAGCAGCTTAGATCGGTCAGGGATTCTCCTGGGCGGCTACACCTTC
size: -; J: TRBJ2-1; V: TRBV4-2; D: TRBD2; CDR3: CASSQVLAGDNEQFF; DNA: TGTGCCAGCAGCCAAGTCCTAGCGGGAGACAATGAGCAGTTCTTC
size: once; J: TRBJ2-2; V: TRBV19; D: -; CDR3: CASTPSWGDNTGELFF; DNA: TGTGCCAGTACCCCCTCCTGGGGAGATAACACCGGGGAGCTGTTTTTT
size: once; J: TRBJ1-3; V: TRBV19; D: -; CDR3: CATNTVGGGNTIYF; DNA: TGTGCCACTAATACGGTCGGGGGTGGAAACACCATATATTTT
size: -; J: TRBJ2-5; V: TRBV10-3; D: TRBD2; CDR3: CAISQTSGSPETQYF; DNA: TGTGCCATCAGTCAGACTAGCGGGAGCCCAGAGACCCAGTACTTC
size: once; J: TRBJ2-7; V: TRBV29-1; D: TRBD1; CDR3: CSVAKDRGVAEQYF; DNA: TGCAGCGTTGCCAAGGACAGGGGGGTTGCCGAGCAGTACTTC
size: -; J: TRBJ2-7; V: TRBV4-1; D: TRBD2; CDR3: CASSLAGGPDEQYF; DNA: TGCGCCAGCAGCCTAGCGGGAGGGCCGGACGAGCAGTACTTC
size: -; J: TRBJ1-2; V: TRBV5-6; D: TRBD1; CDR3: CASNIRTGGHGYTF; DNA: TGTGCCAGCAATATACGGACAGGGGGCCATGGCTACACCTTC
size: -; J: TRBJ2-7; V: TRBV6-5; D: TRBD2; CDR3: CASNSGREIGDEQYF; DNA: TGTGCCAGCAACTCTGGGCGGGAGATTGGGGACGAGCAGTACTTC
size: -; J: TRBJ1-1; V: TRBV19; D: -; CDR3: CASSQGQDMNTEAFF; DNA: TGTGCCAGTAGTCAGGGACAAGACATGAACACTGAAGCTTTCTTT